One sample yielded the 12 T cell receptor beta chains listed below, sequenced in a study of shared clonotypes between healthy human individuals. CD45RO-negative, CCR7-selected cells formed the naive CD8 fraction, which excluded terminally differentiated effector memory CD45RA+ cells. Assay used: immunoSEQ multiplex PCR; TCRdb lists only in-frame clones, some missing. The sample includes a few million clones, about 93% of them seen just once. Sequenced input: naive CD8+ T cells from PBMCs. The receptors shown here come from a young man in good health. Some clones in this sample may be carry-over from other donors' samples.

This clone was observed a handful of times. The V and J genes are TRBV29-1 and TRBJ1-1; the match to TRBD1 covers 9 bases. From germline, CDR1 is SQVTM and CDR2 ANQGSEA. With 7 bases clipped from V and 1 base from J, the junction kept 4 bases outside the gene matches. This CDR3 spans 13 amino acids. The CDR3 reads CSGGTGKNTEAFF. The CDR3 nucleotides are TGCAGCGGGGGGACAGGGAAGAACACTGAAGCTTTCTTT. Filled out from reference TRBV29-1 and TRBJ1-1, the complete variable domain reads SAVISQKPSRDICQRGTSLTIQCQVDSQVTMMFWYRQQPGQSLTLIATANQGSEATYESGFVIDKFPISRPNLTFSTLTVSNMSPEDSSIYLCSGGTGKNTEAFFGQGTRLTVV.

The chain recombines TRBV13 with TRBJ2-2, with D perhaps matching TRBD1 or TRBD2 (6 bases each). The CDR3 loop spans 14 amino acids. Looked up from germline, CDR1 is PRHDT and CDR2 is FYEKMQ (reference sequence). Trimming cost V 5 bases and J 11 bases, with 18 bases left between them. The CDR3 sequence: CASSPQGRPRELFF. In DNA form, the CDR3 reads TGTGCCAGCAGCCCCCAGGGGAGGCCAAGAGAGCTGTTTTTT.

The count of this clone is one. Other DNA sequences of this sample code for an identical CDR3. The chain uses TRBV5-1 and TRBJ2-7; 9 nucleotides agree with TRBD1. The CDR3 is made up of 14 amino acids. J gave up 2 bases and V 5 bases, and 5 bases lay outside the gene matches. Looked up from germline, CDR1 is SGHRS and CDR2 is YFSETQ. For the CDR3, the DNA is TGCGCCAGCAGTCCCGGGACAGGGCCCTACGAGCAGTACTTC. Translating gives CASSPGTGPYEQYF.

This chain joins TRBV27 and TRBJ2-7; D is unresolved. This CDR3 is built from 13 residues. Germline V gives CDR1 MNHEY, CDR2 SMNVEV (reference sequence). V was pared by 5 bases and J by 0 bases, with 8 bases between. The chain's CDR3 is CASSALTSYEQYF. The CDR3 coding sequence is TGTGCCAGCAGTGCCCTAACCTCCTACGAGCAGTACTTC.

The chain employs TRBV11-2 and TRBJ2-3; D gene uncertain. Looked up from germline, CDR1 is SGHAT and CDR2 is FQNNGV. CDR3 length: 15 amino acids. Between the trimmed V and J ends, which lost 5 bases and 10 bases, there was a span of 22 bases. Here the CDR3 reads CASSVKLKGPLSQYF. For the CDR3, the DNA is TGTGCCAGCAGCGTCAAACTTAAAGGACCCCTCTCGCAGTATTTT.

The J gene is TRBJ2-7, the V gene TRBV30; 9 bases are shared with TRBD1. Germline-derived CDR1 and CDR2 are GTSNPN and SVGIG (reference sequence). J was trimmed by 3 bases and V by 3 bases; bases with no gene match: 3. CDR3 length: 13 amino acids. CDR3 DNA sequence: TGTGCCTGGAGAAGACAGGGGGACTACGAGCAGTACTTC. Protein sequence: CAWRRQGDYEQYF.

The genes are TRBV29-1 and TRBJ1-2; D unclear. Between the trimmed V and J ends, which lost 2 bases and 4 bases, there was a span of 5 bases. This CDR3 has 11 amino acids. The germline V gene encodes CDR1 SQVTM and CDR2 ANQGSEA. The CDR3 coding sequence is TGCAGCGTTGAACAATCCTATGGCTACACCTTC. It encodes CSVEQSYGYTF.

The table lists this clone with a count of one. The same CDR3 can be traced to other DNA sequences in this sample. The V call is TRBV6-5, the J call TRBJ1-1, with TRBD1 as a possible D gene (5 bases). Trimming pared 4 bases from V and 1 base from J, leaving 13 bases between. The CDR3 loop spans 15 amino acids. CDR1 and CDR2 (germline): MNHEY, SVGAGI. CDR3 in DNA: TGTGCCAGCAGTTCGGCAGGGAGATGGAACACTGAAGCTTTCTTT. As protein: CASSSAGRWNTEAFF.

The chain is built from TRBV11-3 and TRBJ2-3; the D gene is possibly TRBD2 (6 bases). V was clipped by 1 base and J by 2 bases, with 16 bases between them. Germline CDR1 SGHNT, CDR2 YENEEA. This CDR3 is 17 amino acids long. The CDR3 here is CASSLAPSEDATDTQYF. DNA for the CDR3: TGTGCCAGCAGCTTAGCGCCTAGCGAGGATGCCACAGATACGCAGTATTTT.

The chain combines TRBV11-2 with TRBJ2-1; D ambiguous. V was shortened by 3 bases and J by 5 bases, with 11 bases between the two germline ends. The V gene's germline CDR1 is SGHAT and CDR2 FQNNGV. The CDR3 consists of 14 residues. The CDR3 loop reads CASSFVVWDNEQFF. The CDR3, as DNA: TGTGCCAGCAGCTTCGTCGTGTGGGACAATGAGCAGTTCTTC.

CDR3 DNA: TGTGCCAGCAGTGGGTCTAGCACAGATACGCAGTATTTT. It codes for CASSGSSTDTQYF. The rearrangement links TRBV27 to TRBJ2-3; D is undetermined. CDR3 length: 13 amino acids. Looked up from germline, CDR1 is MNHEY and CDR2 is SMNVEV (reference sequence). V shed 5 bases and J shed 0 bases, with 6 bases lying between them.

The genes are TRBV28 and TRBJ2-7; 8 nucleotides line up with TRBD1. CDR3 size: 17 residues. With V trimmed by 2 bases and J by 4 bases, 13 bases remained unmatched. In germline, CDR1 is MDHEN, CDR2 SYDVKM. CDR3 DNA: TGTGCCAGCAGTTTAAGTTCAGCAGGGGGCACAGGGTACGAGCAGTACTTC. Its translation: CASSLSSAGGTGYEQYF.